A single sample is the source of the 13 T cell receptor beta chains below, sequenced in a study of blood T cells in healthy people across ages (dated by TCRdb to the mid-2010s). Library preparation used 5' RACE. The listed sequencing device is Illumina HiSeq 2500. A second roughly 7 to 12 cycle PCR used a sample-barcoded 5' primer and a J-beta primer mix. In-frame beta chains were kept once TCRdb had trimmed the public reads at Q25 with fastp and called clones with MiXCR. When rows share a CDR3 protein, they turn into one entry using the most common DNA and genes. In this sample the table shows more than 550,000 distinct CDR3 sequences, about a fifth of which occur a single time. The ten largest clonotypes hold under 25% of the sample. What was sequenced was blood. The receptors originated from a man aged 65 to 79 in good health.

This clonotype was counted a few times. The rearrangement joins TRBV20-1 to TRBJ1-4; tentative D call: TRBD1 (6 bases). V was pared by 6 bases and J by 2 bases, with 16 bases between. Per the germline V gene, CDR1 is DFQATT and CDR2 is SNEGSKA (reference sequence). The CDR3 is made up of 15 amino acids. DNA for the CDR3: TGCAGTGCAACACAGGGACCTAGGACTAATGAAAAACTGTTTTTT. Amino acid sequence: CSATQGPRTNEKLFF.

This clonotype has a count of ten or more. The rearrangement uses TRBV5-6 and TRBJ2-1; D gene ambiguous. Germline-derived CDR1 and CDR2 are SGHDT and YYEEEE. Trimming stripped 3 bases from V and 10 bases from J, with 8 bases between. The CDR3 contains 11 residues. The CDR3 nucleotides are TGTGCCAGCAGCTCAACACGGGAGCAGTTCTTC. This gives the protein CASSSTREQFF.

This chain uses TRBV27 with TRBJ1-4, with TRBD1 identical over 10 bases. The germline V gene encodes CDR1 MNHEY and CDR2 SMNVEV (reference sequence). CDR3 size: 14 residues. The trim removed 9 bases at V and 7 bases at J, leaving 8 bases unmatched. The CDR3 nucleotides read TGTGCCAGTTGTGACAGGGGGCGGGGTGAAAAACTGTTTTTT. Translating it yields CASCDRGRGEKLFF.

Only a few counts were recorded for this clonotype. V and J are TRBV27 and TRBJ2-3, with 11 bases that match TRBD2. Germline loops: CDR1 MNHEY, CDR2 SMNVEV (reference sequence). V gave up 5 bases and J gave up 4 bases; unmatched junction bases: 8. This CDR3 comprises 16 residues. CDR3 sequence reads: CASSPRGSGGADTQYF. The CDR3 bases are TGTGCCAGCAGTCCCCGCGGTAGCGGGGGGGCAGATACGCAGTATTTT.

The chain links TRBV29-1 to TRBJ1-1; D is perhaps TRBD1 (5 bases). CDR1 SQVTM and CDR2 ANQGSEA come from the germline V gene. V lost 6 bases to trimming and J lost 5 bases, with 13 bases between them. The CDR3 totals 12 residues. The CDR3 nucleotides read TGCAGCGTCTACCTTGGGGGAACTGAAGCTTTCTTT. It translates to CSVYLGGTEAFF.

In its sample, this clonotype was seen many times. V usage is TRBV21-1 and J usage is TRBJ2-3. TRBV21-1 is given as a pseudogene. The CDR3 is 17 residues long. The CDR3 region has the DNA TGTGCCAGCAGCAAAGTGGCACCTCAAAGACGCACAGATACGCAGTATTTT. Protein: CASSKVAPQRRTDTQYF.

This clonotype was recorded at least ten times. This sequence joins TRBV11-2 and TRBJ2-7, with no clear D. V was cut by 1 base and J by 0 bases, with 4 bases left in between. Germline loops: CDR1 SGHAT, CDR2 FQNNGV. The CDR3 runs 13 residues. The CDR3 bases are TGTGCCAGCAGCTTAGGGAGCTCCTACGAGCAGTACTTC. Its translation: CASSLGSSYEQYF.

The count of this clonotype is one. The chain combines TRBV18 with TRBJ2-7; D is possibly TRBD1 (5 bases). The CDR3 runs to 14 residues. Trimming left V 5 bases short and J 0 bases short, with 11 bases between. Per the germline V gene, CDR1 is KGHSH and CDR2 is LQKENI. CDR3 sequence: CASSTLDSSYEQYV. CDR3 bases: TGTGCCAGCTCAACGCTTGACAGCTCCTACGAGCAGTACGTC.

This clonotype was observed a few times. The gene calls are TRBV9 and TRBJ2-3; TRBD2 agrees at 13 bases. The CDR3 runs 19 residues. J gave up 2 bases and V 0 bases, and 9 bases lay outside the gene matches. Germline CDR1 reads SGDLS; CDR2 reads YYNGEE. CDR3 in amino acids: CASSVGTSGGAGNTDTQYF. In DNA form, the CDR3 reads TGTGCCAGCAGCGTAGGCACTAGCGGGGGGGCCGGTAACACAGATACGCAGTATTTT.

V usage is TRBV20-1 and J usage is TRBJ2-7; 7 bases fit TRBD2. CDR3 length equals 13 residues. The germline CDR1 and CDR2 sequences are DFQATT and SNEGSKA (reference sequence). Unmatched junction bases numbered 6, after V lost 5 bases and J lost 2 bases. CDR3 DNA sequence: TGCAGTGCTGGCCGCGGGGGAGCCTACGAGCAGTACGTC. Encoded protein: CSAGRGGAYEQYV.

In this sample, this clonotype turned up a few times. V is TRBV4-3 and J is TRBJ2-1, with 9 nucleotides matching TRBD1. V shed 4 bases, J shed 5 bases, and the junction held 18 bases outside the gene matches. There are 19 residues in the CDR3. Germline V gene sequence: CDR1 LGHNA, CDR2 YSLEER. The CDR3 coding sequence is TGCGCCAGCAGCCCAGGCGGACAGGGGATCAGTTTCTACGACAATGAGCAGTTCTTC. Protein product: CASSPGGQGISFYDNEQFF.

The DNA of the CDR3 is TGTGCCAGCACTCCAAACAGTGAGGGGAATCAGCCCCAGCATTTT. This encodes CASTPNSEGNQPQHF. The gene calls are TRBV27 and TRBJ1-5; D is perhaps TRBD1 (5 bases). V was shortened by 7 bases and J by 4 bases, with 17 bases between the two germline ends. This CDR3 has 15 residues. Per the germline V gene, CDR1 is MNHEY and CDR2 is SMNVEV (reference sequence).

The genes are TRBV28 and TRBJ1-2, with 7 positions matching TRBD1. Germline-derived CDR1 and CDR2 are MDHEN and SYDVKM. The CDR3 has 15 residues. The V gene end was trimmed by 11 bases and the J gene end by 4 bases; junction bases not matched to a gene: 16. CDR3 residues: CAYSTGTGRGYGYTF. Here the CDR3 DNA reads TGTGCCTACTCGACAGGGACGGGTCGGGGCTATGGCTACACCTTC.